The 13 T cell receptor beta chains below come from one sample, sequenced in a study of radiotherapy plus CTLA-4 blockade in lung cancer. Profiled with immunoSEQ multiplex PCR; TCRdb holds only in-frame clones, not every one. Of 80,000 to 95,000 clones listed, 82% are singletons. Material: peripheral blood, obtained from a patient treated with radiotherapy plus ipilimumab. These receptors originate from a human donor with non-small cell lung cancer that progressed on radiotherapy plus ipilimumab.

V usage is TRBV5-4 and J usage is TRBJ2-1; D tentatively reads TRBD1 or TRBD2 (5 bases each). V gave up 0 bases and J gave up 6 bases, with 16 bases separating them. The CDR3 totals 16 residues. Germline loops: CDR1 SGHNT, CDR2 YYREEE (reference sequence). Here the CDR3 reads CASSLDRGGWVNEQFF. The CDR3 coding sequence is TGTGCCAGCAGCTTGGACCGTGGGGGTTGGGTCAATGAGCAGTTCTTC.

The genes are TRBV4-2 and TRBJ1-3; D is uncertain. CDR3 length: 18 residues. Trimming took 1 base from V and 0 from J, leaving 16 bases between them. CDR1 and CDR2 (germline): LGHNA, YNFKEQ. The CDR3 protein is CASSQALSWDGSGNTIYF. CDR3 in DNA: TGTGCCAGCAGCCAAGCCCTTAGTTGGGATGGCTCTGGAAACACCATATATTTT.

This rearrangement joins TRBV10-1 to TRBJ2-3, with TRBD1 identical over 7 bases. This CDR3 has 14 residues. V shed 8 bases, J shed 0 bases, and the junction held 5 bases outside the gene matches. The germline gives CDR1 WNHNN, CDR2 SYGVQD (reference sequence). The CDR3, as DNA: TGCGCCAGCCGTGGGACAGTTAGCACAGATACGCAGTATTTT. Protein sequence: CASRGTVSTDTQYF.

This clone was recorded a few times. The CDR3 coding sequence is TGTGCCTGGAGTGCGGGACTAGCGATGTACGAGCAGTACTTC. Its protein product is CAWSAGLAMYEQYF. The chain recombines TRBV30 with TRBJ2-7, with 10 nucleotides matching TRBD2. Germline CDR1 and CDR2: GTSNPN and SVGIG (reference sequence). V lost 1 base to trimming and J lost 4 bases; unmatched junction nucleotides: 4. This CDR3 contains 14 residues.

This chain joins TRBV4-2 and TRBJ2-7; D might be TRBD1 or TRBD2, each matching 5 bases. The CDR3 covers 14 residues. CDR1 is LGHNA and CDR2 is YNFKEQ in the germline V gene. Trimming pared 0 bases from V and 2 bases from J, leaving 8 bases between. CDR3 coding DNA: TGTGCCAGCAGCCAAGAGGGGGTGACCTACGAGCAGTACTTC. It encodes CASSQEGVTYEQYF.

This chain links TRBV19 with TRBJ1-1; 9 nucleotides match TRBD1. With 4 bases clipped from V and 1 base from J, the junction kept 4 bases outside the gene matches. Germline loops: CDR1 LNHDA, CDR2 SQIVND (reference sequence). The CDR3 has 15 amino acids. The CDR3 protein is CASSTQGAENTEAFF. Here the CDR3 DNA reads TGTGCCAGTAGTACACAGGGGGCAGAGAACACTGAAGCTTTCTTT. The whole variable domain, filled in from reference TRBV19 and TRBJ1-1, reads DGGITQSPKYLFRKEGQNVTLSCEQNLNHDAMYWYRQDPGQGLRLIYYSQIVNDFQKGDIAEGYSVSREKKESFPLTVTSAQKNPTAFYLCASSTQGAENTEAFFGQGTRLTVV.

The chain employs TRBV9 and TRBJ2-1; 10 bases fit TRBD2. The germline V gene encodes CDR1 SGDLS and CDR2 YYNGEE. V shed 0 bases, J shed 7 bases, and the junction held 7 bases outside the gene matches. CDR3 length: 16 residues. CDR3 sequence: CASSVARLAGANEQFF. The DNA of the CDR3 is TGTGCCAGCAGCGTAGCTCGGCTAGCGGGAGCTAATGAGCAGTTCTTC.

Only one count was recorded for this clone. The chain uses TRBV19 and TRBJ1-4; unclear D gene. Per germline, CDR1 LNHDA and CDR2 SQIVND (reference sequence). Trimming stripped 5 bases from V and 7 bases from J, with 14 bases between. The length of the CDR3 is 14 residues. The CDR3 region is CASSLAGEGEKLFF. The CDR3 bases are TGTGCCAGTAGTTTGGCAGGAGAAGGTGAAAAACTGTTTTTT.

V and J are TRBV5-4 and TRBJ2-5; D is uncertain. In germline, CDR1 is SGHNT, CDR2 YYREEE (reference sequence). CDR3 length: 12 amino acids. V gave up 0 bases and J gave up 5 bases, with 5 bases separating them. CDR3 bases: TGTGCCAGCAGCTTGGTTGGCGAGACCCAGTACTTC. As protein: CASSLVGETQYF.

The chain is built from TRBV2 and TRBJ2-7, with D possibly TRBD1 on 7 matching bases. Germline lookup yields CDR1 SNHLY and CDR2 FYNNEI. This CDR3 is built from 13 residues. Trimming stripped 8 bases from V and 6 bases from J, with 17 bases between. The CDR3 sequence: CASGSRGVGEQYV. In DNA form, the CDR3 reads TGTGCCAGCGGGAGCAGGGGGGTGGGCGAGCAGTACGTC.

This clone was seen just once. J is TRBJ2-3 and V is TRBV7-6, with TRBD2 matching over 11 bases. CDR3 length: 16 residues. Germline-derived CDR1 and CDR2 are SGHVS and FNYEAQ. V lost 5 bases and J lost 2; bases outside the gene matches: 6. For the CDR3, the DNA is TGTGCCAGCAGCCGGGGACTAGCGGTAACCACAGATACGCAGTATTTT. Translated, it gives CASSRGLAVTTDTQYF.

The chain carries TRBV18 and TRBJ1-1, with no clear D. This CDR3 spans 13 amino acids. Per germline, CDR1 KGHSH and CDR2 LQKENI. V lost 3 bases and J 7 bases, leaving 12 bases between the germline ends. The CDR3 sequence is CASSPLTEGEAFF. In nucleotides, the CDR3 is TGTGCCAGCTCACCCTTAACGGAGGGTGAAGCTTTCTTT.

Remarks on this clone: At the DNA level, this CDR3 is encoded by other sequences in the same sample as well. This rearrangement joins TRBV6-5 to TRBJ2-1; D gene unclear. Trimming cost V 2 bases and J 9 bases, with 5 bases left between them. Germline values: CDR1 MNHEY, CDR2 SVGAGI. This CDR3 comprises 11 residues. In DNA, the CDR3 is TGTGCCAGCAGTTACCCGGGTGAGCAGTTCTTC. Amino acid sequence: CASSYPGEQFF.